The present T cell receptor beta chain was sequenced within a study of T cell repertoires in cytomegalovirus infection. Study at large: Well-studied HLA-B-restricted CMV epitopes were used in the study alongside recently identified HLA-C-restricted ones. A matching HLA type, together with CMV infection, was signaled by public TCR beta signatures. Study results and caveats: The response measured ex vivo was dominated by TCR beta clonotypes (HLA-C-restricted and CMV-specific). The cumulative frequency of public TCR beta families distinguished individuals who carried CMV together with the relevant HLA.

The junction had 11 bases not matched to a gene; V was cut back by 5 bases and J by 3 bases. The CDR3 is made up of 16 amino acids. Germline assignment: CDR1 SGHVT and CDR2 SQSDAQ. TCRdb redid the calling of the reads with MiXCR, one entry per CDR3 protein. The sample gives 650,000 to 900,000 distinct CDR3 sequences, 25% to 35% of which show up once; approximately 14% is in the top ten. With respect to this clonotype: What it binds is unknown.

The chain carries TRBV7-4 and TRBJ2-5; the match to TRBD1 covers 8 bases. The specimen comprised cultured CD8+ T cells from PBMCs, sampled from culture after CMV antigen stimulation. The TCR sequence derives from a human donor in good health (CMV status not recorded). Some clones in this sample may be carry-over from other donors' samples. The CDR3 loop reads CASSPKTGTGKETQYF. For the CDR3, the DNA is TGTGCCAGCAGCCCAAAAACCGGGACAGGAAAAGAGACCCAGTACTTC.